The rows below give T cell receptor beta chains drawn from one sample of a study of T cell responses to AZD1222 COVID-19 vaccine. Assay: immunoSEQ multiplex PCR; the TCRdb copy retains only in-frame clones and omits some. Counted here are some 130,000 clones, roughly 90% occurring once; the ten biggest clones make up 1% to 1.4%. Sample: peripheral blood, taken 28 days after the second AZD1222 dose. The origin of the receptors is an adult who received the AZD1222 COVID-19 vaccine. Both conserved end residues are part of each CDR3. D genes are given only for firm matches. Rows may omit the clone size; those that give it use once, few, many or a size class.

CDR3aa	CDR3nt	v_gene	j_gene	abundance	d_gene
CASSEVGQGGIGYTF	TGTGCCAGCAGTGAAGTGGGTCAGGGTGGGATCGGCTACACCTTC	TRBV2	TRBJ1-2	-	-
CASSLTGYGYTF	TGTGCCAGCAGTTTGACAGGGTATGGCTACACCTTC	TRBV6-2/TRBV6-3	TRBJ1-2	-	TRBD1
CASSWIEGGRAFF	TGTGCCAGCAGCTGGATAGAGGGGGGGCGGGCTTTCTTT	TRBV7-9	TRBJ1-1	-	-
CASSGGRRALEQYF	TGCGCCAGCAGCGGGGGTAGGAGGGCCCTCGAGCAGTACTTC	TRBV5-1	TRBJ2-7	-	-
CASSPVVYGGTYGYTF	TGTGCCAGCAGCCCGGTTGTTTATGGGGGCACCTATGGCTACACCTTC	TRBV5-5	TRBJ1-2	-	-
CASEGNSYEQYF	TGTGCCAGCGAGGGAAACTCCTACGAGCAGTACTTC	TRBV7-8	TRBJ2-7	-	-
CAWSEGQGATEAFF	TGTGCCTGGAGTGAGGGGCAGGGGGCCACTGAAGCTTTCTTT	TRBV30	TRBJ1-1	few	TRBD1
CASSQNYRGSNTEAFF	TGTGCCAGCAGCCAAAATTACAGGGGGTCGAACACTGAAGCTTTCTTT	TRBV7-8	TRBJ1-1	-	TRBD1
CASSDAGGFETQYF	TGTGCCAGCAGTGACGCAGGGGGCTTTGAGACCCAGTACTTC	TRBV6-1	TRBJ2-5	-	TRBD1
CASGLVGSGANVLTF	TGTGCTAGTGGTTTGGTAGGCTCTGGGGCCAACGTCCTGACTTTC	TRBV12-5	TRBJ2-6	-	-
CASSSPQLRADTIYF	TGTGCCAGCAGCTCACCACAGTTGAGGGCGGACACCATATATTTT	TRBV5-6	TRBJ1-3	-	-
CASSQEERLLSGNTIYF	TGCGCCAGCAGCCAAGAAGAAAGGCTACTCTCTGGAAACACCATATATTTT	TRBV4-1	TRBJ1-3	-	-
CASARGGGWTDTQYF	TGTGCCAGCGCACGGGGGGGCGGTTGGACAGATACGCAGTATTTT	TRBV27	TRBJ2-3	-	TRBD2
CSAGQGAYEQYF	TGCAGCGCGGGACAGGGGGCTTACGAGCAGTACTTC	TRBV29-1	TRBJ2-7	-	TRBD1
CASSEMGENYGYTF	TGTGCCAGCAGTGAAATGGGGGAAAACTATGGCTACACCTTC	TRBV6-1	TRBJ1-2	-	-
CAWRRGRQIYEQYF	TGTGCCTGGAGGAGAGGCCGACAGATCTACGAGCAGTACTTC	TRBV30	TRBJ2-7	-	-
CASSSGYSNQPQHF	TGTGCCAGCAGTTCAGGGTATAGCAATCAGCCCCAGCATTTT	TRBV27	TRBJ1-5	-	-
CASSPPGPGNTIYF	TGTGCCAGCAGCCCCCCCGGGCCGGGAAACACCATATATTTT	TRBV7-9	TRBJ1-3	-	-
CASNIGSLITGELFF	TGTGCCAGTAATATCGGGAGTTTAATCACCGGGGAGCTGTTTTTT	TRBV19	TRBJ2-2	-	-
CASSQTSGSGAYEQYF	TGTGCCAGCAGCCAAACAAGCGGGAGCGGGGCCTACGAGCAGTACTTC	TRBV3-1/TRBV3-2	TRBJ2-7	few	TRBD2
CASRMTEYYGYTF	TGTGCCAGCAGGATGACAGAGTACTATGGCTACACCTTC	TRBV6-5	TRBJ1-2	-	-
CASVGTGQHEQYF	TGTGCCAGTGTCGGGACAGGGCAACACGAGCAGTACTTC	TRBV6-5	TRBJ2-7	-	TRBD1
CASSELAEIYNEQFF	TGTGCCAGCAGTGAGCTAGCGGAGATATACAATGAGCAGTTCTTC	TRBV28	TRBJ2-1	-	TRBD2
CASSQLLAGGPGEQFF	TGTGCCAGCAGTCAATTACTAGCGGGAGGGCCCGGTGAGCAGTTCTTC	TRBV27	TRBJ2-1	once	TRBD2
CASSQYEARGTDTQYF	TGTGCCAGCAGCCAATATGAGGCGAGGGGCACAGATACGCAGTATTTT	TRBV4-2	TRBJ2-3	-	-
CATNSGRESDTQYF	TGTGCCACCAATAGCGGGAGAGAGTCAGATACGCAGTATTTT	TRBV24-1	TRBJ2-3	-	TRBD2
CASSPSGSPGDTQYF	TGTGCCAGCAGCCCCTCCGGGAGCCCCGGGGATACGCAGTATTTT	TRBV5-4	TRBJ2-3	-	-
CASSYSLGQETQYF	TGTGCCAGCAGTTACTCGTTAGGGCAAGAGACCCAGTACTTC	TRBV6-6	TRBJ2-5	-	-
CATSRRREGYNEQFF	TGTGCCACCAGCAGAAGGCGGGAGGGCTACAATGAGCAGTTCTTC	TRBV15	TRBJ2-1	-	TRBD2
CASSGSRFMNTEAFF	TGTGCCAGCTCTGGATCCAGGTTCATGAACACTGAAGCTTTCTTT	TRBV6-5	TRBJ1-1	-	-
CASSSNRDREAFF	TGTGCCAGCAGTTCAAACCGGGACAGAGAAGCTTTCTTT	TRBV27	TRBJ1-1	-	TRBD1
CASSPPEVTGVIWGYTF	TGTGCCAGCTCACCACCCGAAGTTACAGGGGTTATCTGGGGCTACACCTTC	TRBV18	TRBJ1-2	-	TRBD1
CASSKPPTGVNTGELFF	TGTGCCAGCAGCAAACCCCCGACAGGTGTGAACACCGGGGAGCTGTTTTTT	TRBV21-1	TRBJ2-2	-	-
CSASVVGTEAFF	TGCAGTGCTAGTGTGGTGGGGACTGAAGCTTTCTTT	TRBV20-1	TRBJ1-1	-	-
CASSPGQRLAFF	TGTGCCAGCAGCCCAGGACAGAGGTTAGCTTTCTTT	TRBV13	TRBJ1-1	-	-
CASRRLDTSNYGYTF	TGTGCCAGTAGGAGATTGGACACCTCTAACTATGGCTACACCTTC	TRBV19	TRBJ1-2	-	-
CASSLFDQELFF	TGTGCCAGCAGCTTGTTTGACCAGGAGCTGTTTTTT	TRBV5-4	TRBJ2-2	-	-
CASSPGTSGTFTGELFF	TGTGCCAGCAGTCCTGGGACTAGCGGGACTTTCACCGGGGAGCTGTTTTTT	TRBV6-6	TRBJ2-2	-	TRBD2
CASSQYGLAGESDTQYF	TGTGCCAGCAGCCAATATGGACTAGCGGGAGAATCAGATACGCAGTATTTT	TRBV3-1/TRBV3-2	TRBJ2-3	-	TRBD2
CASSVGSSSSGNTIYF	TGTGCCAGCAGCGTAGGTTCCTCTAGCTCTGGAAACACCATATATTTT	TRBV9	TRBJ1-3	-	-
CASTEPPDSPSSNQPQHF	TGCGCCAGCACCGAACCCCCGGACAGTCCTAGTAGCAATCAGCCCCAGCATTTT	TRBV23-1	TRBJ1-5	-	-
CASSLTGSGGAKNIQYF	TGTGCCAGCAGCCTGACAGGGTCTGGTGGAGCCAAAAACATTCAGTACTTC	TRBV2	TRBJ2-4	-	TRBD1
CASSPARTSGGGELFF	TGCGCCAGCAGCCCGGCCCGGACTAGTGGGGGCGGGGAGCTGTTTTTT	TRBV5-1	TRBJ2-2	-	TRBD2
CASSQEWGSYEQYF	TGCGCCAGCAGCCAGGAATGGGGTTCCTACGAGCAGTACTTC	TRBV4-1	TRBJ2-7	-	-
CASSQEISGDEQFF	TGTGCCAGCAGCCAAGAAATTTCGGGGGATGAGCAGTTCTTC	TRBV4-2	TRBJ2-1	-	-